This T cell receptor beta chain was captured in a study of tumor-infiltrating lymphocytes in primary liver carcinoma. Germline DNA was also extracted, while the blood RNA originated from unsorted whole blood. Production of TCR beta cDNA used approximately 0.45 ug total RNA together with a constant-region primer. Three-round nested multiplex PCR performed with slightly modified ARM-PCR produced the TCR beta libraries. A C-beta reverse primer and TRBV1-TRBV30 forward primers served in each of the first two PCR rounds, at roughly 10 cycles apiece. TCRdb reprocessed the multiplex PCR reads with MiXCR, giving one entry per CDR3 protein. Of 300,000 to 350,000 distinct CDR3 sequences listed, approximately 54% were seen once; the top ten hold approximately 17%. Germline V gene lookup returns CDR1 SGHDN and CDR2 FVKESK. This CDR3 comprises 14 residues. The V and J ends lost 3 bases and 6 bases respectively, with 15 bases between them.

The receptor comes from a woman in her thirties with primary liver carcinoma and hepatitis B virus infection. Sequencing input: peripheral blood. The rearrangement joins TRBV14 to TRBJ2-7, with D hard to call. CDR3 DNA sequence: TGTGCCAGCAGCCACCTAAAGGGCATGGGCGAGCAGTACTTC. This translates into CASSHLKGMGEQYF.